The clone carrying this TCR beta chain occurred a few times. Its antigen is as yet unknown. Primers used in a second PCR of roughly 7 to 11 cycles were a sample-barcoded 5' primer and a J-beta primer mix. A 12-random-nucleotide template-switch adaptor tagged each cDNA molecule. All samples yielded 2.5 million or more CDR3-containing paired-end reads. TCRdb analysed the 5' RACE reads with MiXCR anew, one entry per CDR3 protein. The sample yields fewer than 1.5 million distinct CDR3 sequences, roughly 40% seen once. The data derive from a study of blood T cells in healthy people across ages. The CDR3 totals 14 residues. Germline CDR1 is WSHSY and CDR2 is SAAADI. V was shortened by 4 bases and J by 14 bases, with 20 bases between the two germline ends. Overall study findings and caveats: More naive CD4+ cells and higher diversity marked long-lived donors relative to aged donors. Estimates drawn from one million T cells were deemed to understate diversity.

The V call is TRBV10-2, the J call TRBJ1-4; TRBD1 might be the D (5 bases). Sequenced material: blood. The receptor's source is a woman aged 18-29 years in good health. CDR3 in amino acids: CASSGSPGEAALFF. The DNA for the CDR3 is TGCGCCAGCAGTGGCTCCCCGGGGGAGGCCGCTCTGTTTTTT.